This TCR beta chain was sequenced for a study of T-cell reconstitution after alpha-beta-depleted transplantation in children. Unique molecular identifiers featured in how the TCRbeta library was prepared. One entry per CDR3 protein, called by TCRdb with MiXCR from the PCR reads. The data contain some 500,000 distinct CDR3 sequences, about 16% of them singletons. This clonotype originated in a human donor who donated a stem cell graft to a child with acute lymphoblastic leukemia. Material: PBMCs from the stem cell graft donor, obtained from the stem cell graft.

CDR3 amino acids: CASELGAGTYEQYF. CDR3 DNA sequence: TGTGCCAGCGAGCTCGGGGCGGGGACCTACGAGCAGTACTTC. This chain connects TRBV12-3 or TRBV12-4 to TRBJ2-7, with D maybe TRBD2 (6 bases). Trimming removed 8 bases from V and 2 bases from J, with 16 bases in between. The CDR3 is 14 amino acids.